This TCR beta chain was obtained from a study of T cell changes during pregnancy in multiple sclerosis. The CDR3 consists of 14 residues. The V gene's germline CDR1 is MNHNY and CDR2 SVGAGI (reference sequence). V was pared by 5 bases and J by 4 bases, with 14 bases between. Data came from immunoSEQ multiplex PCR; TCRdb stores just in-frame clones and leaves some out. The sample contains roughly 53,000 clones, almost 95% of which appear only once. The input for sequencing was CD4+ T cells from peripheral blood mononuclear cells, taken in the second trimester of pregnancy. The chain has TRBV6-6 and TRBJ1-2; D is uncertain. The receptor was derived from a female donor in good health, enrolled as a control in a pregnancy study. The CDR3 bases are TGTGCCAGCAGTCCTGCCGGCGGAACCTATGGCTACACCTTC. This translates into CASSPAGGTYGYTF.